This T cell receptor (beta chain) emerged from a study of response to subunit inactivated influenza vaccine. TCRdb reprocessed the RT-PCR reads with MiXCR, giving one entry per CDR3 protein. The repertoire holds 150,000 to 200,000 distinct CDR3 sequences, with about a tenth as singletons. The germline CDR1 and CDR2 sequences are SGDLS and YYNGEE. There are 15 residues in the CDR3. V was shortened by 0 bases and J by 0 bases, with 7 bases between the two germline ends. This specimen consisted of non-naive T cells sorted from PBMCs, obtained about 40 days after vaccination. V and J are TRBV9 and TRBJ1-5; D is perhaps TRBD1 (5 bases). The origin of this receptor is a man aged 50 or older who received an inactivated influenza vaccine. In DNA, the CDR3 is TGTGCCAGCAGCGTAGGGACACTTAGCAATCAGCCCCAGCATTTT. This encodes CASSVGTLSNQPQHF. The full variable domain, its missing parts supplied by reference TRBV9 and TRBJ1-5, is DSGVTQTPKHLITATGQRVTLRCSPRSGDLSVYWYQQSLDQGLQFLIQYYNGEERAKGNILERFSAQQFPDLHSELNLSSLELGDSALYFCASSVGTLSNQPQHFGDGTRLSIL.